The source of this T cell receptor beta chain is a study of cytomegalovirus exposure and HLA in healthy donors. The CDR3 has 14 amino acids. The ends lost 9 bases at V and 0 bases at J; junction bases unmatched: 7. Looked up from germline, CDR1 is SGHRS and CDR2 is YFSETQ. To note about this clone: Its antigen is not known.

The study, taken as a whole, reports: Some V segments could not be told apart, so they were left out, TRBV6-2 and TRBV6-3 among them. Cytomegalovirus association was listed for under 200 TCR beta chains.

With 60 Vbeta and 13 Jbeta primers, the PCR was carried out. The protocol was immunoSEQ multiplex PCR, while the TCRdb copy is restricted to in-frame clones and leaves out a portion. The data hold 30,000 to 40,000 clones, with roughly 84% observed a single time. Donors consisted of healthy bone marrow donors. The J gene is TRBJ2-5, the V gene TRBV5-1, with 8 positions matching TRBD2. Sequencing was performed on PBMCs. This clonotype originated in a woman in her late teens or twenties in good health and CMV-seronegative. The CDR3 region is CATPGTRDQETQYF. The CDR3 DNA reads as TGCGCCACCCCCGGGACTAGGGACCAAGAGACCCAGTACTTC. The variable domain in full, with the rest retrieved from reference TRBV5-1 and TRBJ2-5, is KAGVTQTPRYLIKTRGQQVTLSCSPISGHRSVSWYQQTPGQGLQFLFEYFSETQRNKGNFPGRFSGRQFSNSRSEMNVSTLELGDSALYLCATPGTRDQETQYFGPGTRLLVL.